This is a list of T cell receptor beta chains from one sample in a study of blood T cell repertoires in COVID-19. Some clones are missing from TCRdb's copy, which holds only in-frame ones; the method was immunoSEQ multiplex PCR. The sample yields approximately 300,000 clones, 86% seen once. Sequencing used PBMCs or T cells enriched from blood (not recorded which). These receptors were collected from a woman aged 18-29 years who had recovered from COVID-19. The CDR3 runs from the conserved cysteine through the conserved F or W. The D gene is left open where the match is weak. Where a row states a size, it is once, few, many or the class of an expanded clone; other rows omit it.

- | 16 | TRBJ1-3 | - | TRBV7-8 | CASSLGQGLSGNTIYF | TGTGCCAGCAGCTTGGGGCAGGGCCTCTCTGGAAACACCATATATTTT
- | 14 | TRBJ1-2 | TRBD1 | TRBV11-2 | CASSPIQGAQGYTF | TGTGCCAGCAGCCCCATCCAGGGGGCGCAAGGCTACACCTTC
once | 16 | TRBJ2-1 | TRBD2 | TRBV4-1 | CASSQARTSGTNEQFF | TGCGCCAGCAGCCAAGCTCGGACTAGCGGGACCAATGAGCAGTTCTTC
once | 13 | TRBJ1-1 | - | TRBV7-9 | CASSLEAGVEAFF | TGTGCCAGCAGCTTAGAGGCCGGGGTTGAAGCTTTCTTT
- | 18 | TRBJ2-1 | - | TRBV6-1 | CASSEESPFHGVSNEQFF | TGTGCCAGCAGTGAAGAATCCCCGTTCCACGGGGTTAGCAATGAGCAGTTCTTC
- | 15 | TRBJ2-7 | TRBD1 | TRBV7-9 | CASSLAGQGSYEQYF | TGTGCCAGCAGCTTAGCGGGACAGGGGTCCTACGAGCAGTACTTC
- | 12 | TRBJ1-2 | - | TRBV24-1 | CATSDGYAGYTF | TGTGCCACCAGTGACGGTTATGCTGGCTACACCTTC
- | 20 | TRBJ2-3 | - | TRBV5-1 | CASKACYAVGRECDTDTQYF | TGCGCCAGCAAAGCTTGTTATGCCGTTGGTCGGGAATGTGACACAGATACGCAGTATTTT
- | 17 | TRBJ1-5 | TRBD1 | TRBV7-9 | CASSLGVGQGVSQPQHF | TGTGCCAGCAGCTTAGGCGTCGGACAGGGAGTCAGTCAGCCCCAGCATTTT
- | 19 | TRBJ2-7 | TRBD1 | TRBV2 | CASSDEIDRGSNSHYEQYF | TGTGCCAGCAGTGACGAGATTGACAGGGGAAGTAACTCCCACTACGAGCAGTACTTC
- | 14 | TRBJ1-2 | - | TRBV5-1 | CASSVGDNNYGYTF | TGCGCCAGCAGCGTCGGGGACAATAACTATGGCTACACCTTC
once | 13 | TRBJ1-4 | - | TRBV2 | CASIGYHGEKLFF | TGTGCCAGCATCGGGTACCACGGAGAAAAACTGTTTTTT
once | 18 | TRBJ2-4 | - | TRBV5-6 | CASSLNRESFKTKNIQYF | TGTGCCAGCAGCTTGAACAGGGAAAGTTTTAAGACCAAAAACATTCAGTACTTC
- | 13 | TRBJ1-2 | - | TRBV25-1 | CASSAGVGVGYTF | TGTGCCAGCAGTGCCGGGGTTGGGGTTGGCTACACCTTC
- | 18 | TRBJ2-1 | TRBD2 | TRBV28 | CASSFPSGRPSSYNEQFF | TGTGCCAGCAGTTTTCCTAGCGGGAGACCAAGCTCCTACAATGAGCAGTTCTTC